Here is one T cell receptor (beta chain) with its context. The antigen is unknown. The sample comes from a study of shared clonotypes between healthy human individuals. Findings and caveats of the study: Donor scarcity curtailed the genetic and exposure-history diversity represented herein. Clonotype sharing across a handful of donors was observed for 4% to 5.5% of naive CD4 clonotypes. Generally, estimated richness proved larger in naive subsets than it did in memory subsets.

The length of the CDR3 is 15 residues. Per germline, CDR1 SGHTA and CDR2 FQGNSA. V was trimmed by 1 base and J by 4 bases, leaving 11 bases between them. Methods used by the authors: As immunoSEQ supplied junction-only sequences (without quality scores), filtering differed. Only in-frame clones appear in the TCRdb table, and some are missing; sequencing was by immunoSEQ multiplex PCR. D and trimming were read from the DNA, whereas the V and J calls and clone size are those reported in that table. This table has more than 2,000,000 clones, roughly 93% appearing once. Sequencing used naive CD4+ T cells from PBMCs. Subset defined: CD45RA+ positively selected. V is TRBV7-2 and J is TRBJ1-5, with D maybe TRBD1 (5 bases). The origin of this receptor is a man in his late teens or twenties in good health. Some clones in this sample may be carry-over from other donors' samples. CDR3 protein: CASSLGTGLNQPQHF. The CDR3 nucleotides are TGTGCCAGCAGCTTAGGAACAGGCCTAAATCAGCCCCAGCATTTT.